These T cell receptor beta chains were read from a single sample in a study of T cell responses to AZD1222 COVID-19 vaccine. Method: immunoSEQ multiplex PCR; TCRdb's copy keeps in-frame clones and lacks some. The repertoire holds roughly 150,000 clones, 80% to 90% seen once, with under 2.5% in the top ten. Sequencing used peripheral blood, obtained on day 0 of AZD1222 vaccination. The source is an adult in good health. Both conserved end residues are part of each CDR3. D genes are given only for firm matches. Clone size, where shown, is once, few, many, or a class for clones that have expanded.

>TRBD1|TRBJ2-7|TRBV2|once
TGTGCCAGCAGTGAGGACAGGGGCTACGAGCAGTACTTC
CASSEDRGYEQYF
>-|TRBJ1-6|TRBV7-2|-
TGTGCCAGCAGTAGGGACCTTCTTCCTAATTCACCCCTCCACTTT
CASSRDLLPNSPLHF
>-|TRBJ2-7|TRBV6-5|-
TGTGCCAGCAGTTACTCCCCTAAACGGAGTCTCTACGAGCAGTACTTC
CASSYSPKRSLYEQYF
>TRBD2|TRBJ2-1|TRBV29-1|-
TGCAGCGTTGCGACGACTAGCCGTGAGCAGTTCTTC
CSVATTSREQFF
>TRBD1|TRBJ1-2|TRBV5-1|once
TGCGCCAGCAGCGCGGGACAGGGGACAGGCTATGGCTACACCTTC
CASSAGQGTGYGYTF
>-|TRBJ1-5|TRBV28|-
TGTGCCAGCAGTTTATTGACGGCCGACAATCAGCCCCAGCATTTT
CASSLLTADNQPQHF
>-|TRBJ2-7|TRBV5-6|-
TGTGCCAGCAGCTTGGCCTGGGACTTAGAGCAGTACTTC
CASSLAWDLEQYF
>TRBD1|TRBJ2-7|TRBV9|-
TGTGCCAGCAGCTTCGGGACAGGGGGTACCTACGAGCAGTACTTC
CASSFGTGGTYEQYF
>-|TRBJ1-2|TRBV6-5|few
TGTGCCAGCAGTTACGGGGGGCCGCGGTATGGCTACACCTTC
CASSYGGPRYGYTF
>-|TRBJ1-2|TRBV19|-
TGTGCCAGTAGTATAGAGGACGGGCGGTATGGCTACACCTTC
CASSIEDGRYGYTF
>-|TRBJ1-5|TRBV11-1|-
TGTGCCAGCAGCTTAACAGAGGGGAGCAATCAGCCCCAGCATTTT
CASSLTEGSNQPQHF